This TCR beta chain is from a study of chemoradiotherapy in HPV16-positive cancers. In the case of this clone: The antigen is not known.

Study-level results: Candidate HPV-specific clones and E7-related TCR motifs grew in tumor during treatment.

In germline, CDR1 is LNHDA, CDR2 SQIVND (reference sequence). The CDR3 sequence is 14 residues long. Deletions cut 7 bases from V and 4 bases from J, with 16 bases between. The data were produced by immunoSEQ multiplex PCR, yet TCRdb's version contains in-frame clones alone and is incomplete. The table includes around 8,800 clones, roughly 80% detected once. The clonotype comes from a human donor with HPV-associated anogenital cancer. The V gene is TRBV19, the J gene TRBJ1-1; D possibly corresponds to TRBD1 (5 bases). This specimen consisted of tumor tissue, obtained from a patient who underwent chemoradiotherapy. The CDR3 loop is CASNPRALVTEAFF. The CDR3 bases are TGTGCCAGTAATCCCAGGGCTCTTGTCACTGAAGCTTTCTTT.